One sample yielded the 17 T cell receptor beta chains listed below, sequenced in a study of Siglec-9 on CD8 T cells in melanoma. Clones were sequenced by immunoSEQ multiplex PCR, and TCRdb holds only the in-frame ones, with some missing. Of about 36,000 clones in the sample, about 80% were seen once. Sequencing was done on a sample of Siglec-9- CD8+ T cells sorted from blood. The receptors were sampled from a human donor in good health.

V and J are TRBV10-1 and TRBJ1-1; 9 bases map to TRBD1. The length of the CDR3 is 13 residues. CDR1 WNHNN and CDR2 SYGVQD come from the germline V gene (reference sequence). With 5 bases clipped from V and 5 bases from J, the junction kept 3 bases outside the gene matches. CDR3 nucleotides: TGCGCCAGCAGTTGGGACAGGGAAACTGAAGCTTTCTTT. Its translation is CASSWDRETEAFF.

Here the CDR3 reads CASSGTSAGLFF. The CDR3 nucleotides read TGTGCCAGCAGCGGGACAAGCGCTGGACTGTTTTTT. V is TRBV7-8 and J is TRBJ1-4, with D possibly matching TRBD1 (6 bases). Germline V gene lookup returns CDR1 SGHVS and CDR2 FQNEAQ. The V end was cut by 5 bases, the J end by 13 bases, with 14 bases between. CDR3 length: 12 amino acids.

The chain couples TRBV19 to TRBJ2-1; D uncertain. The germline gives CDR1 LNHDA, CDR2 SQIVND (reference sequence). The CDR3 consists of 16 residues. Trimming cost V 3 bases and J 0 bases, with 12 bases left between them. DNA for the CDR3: TGTGCCAGTAGTATCGAGGATCGATCCTCCTACAATGAGCAGTTCTTC. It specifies CASSIEDRSSYNEQFF.

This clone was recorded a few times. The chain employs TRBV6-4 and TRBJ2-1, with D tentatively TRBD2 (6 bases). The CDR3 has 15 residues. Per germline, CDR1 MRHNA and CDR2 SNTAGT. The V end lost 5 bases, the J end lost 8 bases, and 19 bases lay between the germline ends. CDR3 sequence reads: CASSSRDSPGHEQFF. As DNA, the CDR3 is TGTGCCAGCAGTTCCCGGGACTCTCCGGGCCATGAGCAGTTCTTC.

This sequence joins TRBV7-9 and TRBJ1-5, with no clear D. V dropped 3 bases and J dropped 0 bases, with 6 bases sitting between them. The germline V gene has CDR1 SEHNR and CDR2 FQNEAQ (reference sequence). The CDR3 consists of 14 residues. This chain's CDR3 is CASSLDSSNQPQHF. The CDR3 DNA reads TGTGCCAGCAGCTTGGACTCTAGCAATCAGCCCCAGCATTTT. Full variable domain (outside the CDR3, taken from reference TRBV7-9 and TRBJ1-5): DTGVSQNPRHKITKRGQNVTFRCDPISEHNRLYWYRQTLGQGPEFLTYFQNEAQLEKSRLLSDRFSAERPKGSFSTLEIQRTEQGDSAMYLCASSLDSSNQPQHFGDGTRLSIL.

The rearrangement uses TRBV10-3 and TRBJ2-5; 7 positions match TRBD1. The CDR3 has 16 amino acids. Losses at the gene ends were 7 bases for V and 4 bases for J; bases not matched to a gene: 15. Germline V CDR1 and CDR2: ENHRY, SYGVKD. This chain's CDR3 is CAIIFDRESCGETQYF. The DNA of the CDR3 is TGTGCCATCATCTTCGACAGGGAGAGTTGTGGAGAGACCCAGTACTTC.

CDR3 sequence reads: CASTTRDRVGGEQFF. Here the CDR3 DNA reads TGTGCCAGCACCACTCGGGACAGGGTAGGGGGTGAGCAGTTCTTC. The chain is built from TRBV28 and TRBJ2-1; 9 positions match TRBD1. The V gene's germline CDR1 is MDHEN and CDR2 SYDVKM. The ends lost 7 bases at V and 9 bases at J; junction bases unmatched: 13. The CDR3 extends over 15 amino acids.

CDR3 bases: TGCGCCAGCAGCTTGTTCGGGGGCGAGCAGTACTTC. This gives the protein CASSLFGGEQYF. The chain links TRBV5-1 to TRBJ2-7; tentative D call: TRBD2 (6 bases). CDR3 length: 12 residues. Germline lookup yields CDR1 SGHRS and CDR2 YFSETQ. V was shortened by 1 base and J by 6 bases, with 8 bases between the two germline ends.

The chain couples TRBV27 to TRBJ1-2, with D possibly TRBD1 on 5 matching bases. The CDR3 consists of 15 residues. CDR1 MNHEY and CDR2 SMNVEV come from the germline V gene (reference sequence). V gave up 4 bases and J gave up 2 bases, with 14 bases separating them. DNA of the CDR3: TGTGCCAGCAGTTGGGATGGGGGGAGGAACTATGGCTACACCTTC. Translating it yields CASSWDGGRNYGYTF.

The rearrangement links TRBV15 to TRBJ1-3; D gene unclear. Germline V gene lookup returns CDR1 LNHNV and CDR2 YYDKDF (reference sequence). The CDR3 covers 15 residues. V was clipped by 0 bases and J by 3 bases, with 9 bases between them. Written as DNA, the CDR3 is TGTGCCACCAGCAGAGATGGAAACAGTGGAAACACCATATATTTT. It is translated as CATSRDGNSGNTIYF.

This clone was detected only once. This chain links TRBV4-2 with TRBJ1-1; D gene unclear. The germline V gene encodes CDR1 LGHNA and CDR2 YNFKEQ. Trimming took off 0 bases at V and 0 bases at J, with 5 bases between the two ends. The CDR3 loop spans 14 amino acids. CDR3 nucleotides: TGTGCCAGCAGCCAAGAGCCCATGAACACTGAAGCTTTCTTT. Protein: CASSQEPMNTEAFF.

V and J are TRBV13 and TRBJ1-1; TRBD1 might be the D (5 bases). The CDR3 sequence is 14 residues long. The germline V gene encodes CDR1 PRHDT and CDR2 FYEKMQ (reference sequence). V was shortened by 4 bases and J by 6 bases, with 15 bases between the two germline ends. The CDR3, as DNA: TGTGCCAGCAGCTCTTCCCGGGGGGGGGCTGAAGCTTTCTTT. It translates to CASSSSRGGAEAFF. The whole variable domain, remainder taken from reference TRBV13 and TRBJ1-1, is AAGVIQSPRHLIKEKRETATLKCYPIPRHDTVYWYQQGPGQDPQFLISFYEKMQSDKGSIPDRFSAQQFSDYHSELNMSSLELGDSALYFCASSSSRGGAEAFFGQGTRLTVV.

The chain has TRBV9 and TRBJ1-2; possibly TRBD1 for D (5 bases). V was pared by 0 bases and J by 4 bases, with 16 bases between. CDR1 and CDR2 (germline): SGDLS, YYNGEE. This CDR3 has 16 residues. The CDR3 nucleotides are TGTGCCAGCAGCGTAGAGCAAACGGGACTGCTCTATGGCTACACCTTC. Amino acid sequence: CASSVEQTGLLYGYTF.

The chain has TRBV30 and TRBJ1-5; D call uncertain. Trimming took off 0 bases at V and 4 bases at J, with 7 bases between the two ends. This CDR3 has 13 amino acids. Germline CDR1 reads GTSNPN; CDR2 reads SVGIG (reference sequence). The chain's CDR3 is CAWSVEGNQPQHF. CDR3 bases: TGTGCCTGGAGTGTCGAAGGAAATCAGCCCCAGCATTTT.

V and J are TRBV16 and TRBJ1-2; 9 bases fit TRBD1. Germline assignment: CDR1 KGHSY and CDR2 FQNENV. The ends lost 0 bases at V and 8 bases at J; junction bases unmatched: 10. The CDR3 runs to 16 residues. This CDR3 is CASSQSLRRTGEGYTF. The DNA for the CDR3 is TGTGCCAGCAGCCAATCCTTACGACGGACAGGGGAAGGCTACACCTTC.

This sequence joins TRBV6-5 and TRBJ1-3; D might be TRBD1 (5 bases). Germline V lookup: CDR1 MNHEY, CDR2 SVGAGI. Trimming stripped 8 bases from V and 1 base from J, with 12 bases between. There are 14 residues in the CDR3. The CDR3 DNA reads TGTGCCAGCCGCCAGGGCTTTTCTGGAAACACCATATATTTT. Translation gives CASRQGFSGNTIYF.

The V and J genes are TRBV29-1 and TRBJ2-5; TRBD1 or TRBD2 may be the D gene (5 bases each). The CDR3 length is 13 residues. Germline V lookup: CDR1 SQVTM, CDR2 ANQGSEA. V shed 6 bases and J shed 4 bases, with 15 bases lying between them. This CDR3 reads CSVLWGITETQYF. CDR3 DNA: TGCAGCGTACTCTGGGGGATTACAGAGACCCAGTACTTC.